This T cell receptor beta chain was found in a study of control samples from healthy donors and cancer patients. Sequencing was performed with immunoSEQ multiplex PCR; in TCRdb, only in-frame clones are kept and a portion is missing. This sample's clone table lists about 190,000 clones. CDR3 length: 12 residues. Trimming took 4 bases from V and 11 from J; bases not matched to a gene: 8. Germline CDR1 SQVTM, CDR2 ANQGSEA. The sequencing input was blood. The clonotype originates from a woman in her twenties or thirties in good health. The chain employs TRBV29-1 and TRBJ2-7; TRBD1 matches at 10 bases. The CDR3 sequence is CSVVRDRGREYF. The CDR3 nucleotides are TGCAGCGTTGTCCGGGACAGGGGTAGGGAGTACTTC.